This T cell receptor beta chain was captured by sequencing in a study of blood T cell repertoires in COVID-19. Study-wide context: T cells, B-cell-depleted T cells, or PBMCs provided the cDNA or gDNA that served as material.

The germline CDR1 and CDR2 sequences are MDHEN and SYDVKM. The CDR3 has 15 residues. V lost 6 bases, J lost 8 bases, and 19 bases lay in between. Repertoires were generated with immunoSEQ multiplex PCR, while TCRdb's copy carries only in-frame clones and drops some. The sample holds 120,000 to 150,000 clones, roughly 90% seen once. The sequencing sample was made of PBMCs or T cells enriched from blood (not recorded which). The sequence derives from a woman between 25 and 40 years old with acute COVID-19. This chain links TRBV28 with TRBJ1-4, with D possibly matching TRBD1 (5 bases). CDR3 sequence: CASSPSSGGGEKLFF. The CDR3 bases are TGTGCCAGCAGCCCCTCGTCAGGCGGGGGAGAAAAACTGTTTTTT.